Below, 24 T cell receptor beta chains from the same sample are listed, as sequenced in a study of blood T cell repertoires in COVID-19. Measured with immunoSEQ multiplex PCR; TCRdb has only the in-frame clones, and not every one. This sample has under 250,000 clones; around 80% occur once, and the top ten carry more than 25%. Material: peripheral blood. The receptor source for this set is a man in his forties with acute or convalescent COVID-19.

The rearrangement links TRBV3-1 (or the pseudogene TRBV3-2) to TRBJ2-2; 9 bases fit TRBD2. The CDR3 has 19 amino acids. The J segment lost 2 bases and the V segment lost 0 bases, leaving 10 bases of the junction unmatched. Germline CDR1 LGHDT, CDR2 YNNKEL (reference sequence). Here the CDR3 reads CASSQDRLAGPLNTGELFF. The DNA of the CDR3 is TGTGCCAGCAGCCAAGATAGGCTAGCGGGACCACTAAACACCGGGGAGCTGTTTTTT.

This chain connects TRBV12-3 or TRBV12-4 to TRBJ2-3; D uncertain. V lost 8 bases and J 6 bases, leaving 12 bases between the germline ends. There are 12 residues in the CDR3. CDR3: CASRISVDTQYF. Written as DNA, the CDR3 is TGTGCCAGCCGAATTTCGGTGGATACGCAGTATTTT.

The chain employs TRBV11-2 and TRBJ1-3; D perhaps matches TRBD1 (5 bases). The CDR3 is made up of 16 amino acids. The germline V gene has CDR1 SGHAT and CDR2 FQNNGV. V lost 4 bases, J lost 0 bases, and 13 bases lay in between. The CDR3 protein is CASSSIRGSSGNTIYF. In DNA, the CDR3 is TGTGCCAGCAGCTCCATACGGGGGAGCTCTGGAAACACCATATATTTT.

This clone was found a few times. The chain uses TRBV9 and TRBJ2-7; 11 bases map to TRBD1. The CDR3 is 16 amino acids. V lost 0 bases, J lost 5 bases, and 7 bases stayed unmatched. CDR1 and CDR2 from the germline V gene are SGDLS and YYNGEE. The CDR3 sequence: CASSVDTGTGGDEQYF. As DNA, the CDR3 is TGTGCCAGCAGCGTAGATACCGGGACAGGGGGTGACGAGCAGTACTTC. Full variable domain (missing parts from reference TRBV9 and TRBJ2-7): DSGVTQTPKHLITATGQRVTLRCSPRSGDLSVYWYQQSLDQGLQFLIQYYNGEERAKGNILERFSAQQFPDLHSELNLSSLELGDSALYFCASSVDTGTGGDEQYFGPGTRLTVT.

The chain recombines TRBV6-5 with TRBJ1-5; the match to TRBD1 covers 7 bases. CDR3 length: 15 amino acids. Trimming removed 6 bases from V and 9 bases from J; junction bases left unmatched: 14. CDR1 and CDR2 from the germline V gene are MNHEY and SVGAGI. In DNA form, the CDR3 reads TGTGCCAGCAGCCTGACGACCGGACAGGCAATGCCCCAGCATTTT. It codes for CASSLTTGQAMPQHF.

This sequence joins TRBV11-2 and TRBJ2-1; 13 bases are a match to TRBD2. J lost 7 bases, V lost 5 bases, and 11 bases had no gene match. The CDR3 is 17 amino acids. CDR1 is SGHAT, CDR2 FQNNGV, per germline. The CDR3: CASSPAPGLAGWNEQFF. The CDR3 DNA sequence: TGTGCCAGCAGCCCCGCCCCGGGACTAGCGGGATGGAATGAGCAGTTCTTC.

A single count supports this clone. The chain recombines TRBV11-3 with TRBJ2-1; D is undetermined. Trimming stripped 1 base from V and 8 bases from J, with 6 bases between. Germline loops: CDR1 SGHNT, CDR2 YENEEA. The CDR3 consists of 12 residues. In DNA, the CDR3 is TGTGCCAGCAGCTTAGTATCTGATGAGCAGTTCTTC. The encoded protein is CASSLVSDEQFF.

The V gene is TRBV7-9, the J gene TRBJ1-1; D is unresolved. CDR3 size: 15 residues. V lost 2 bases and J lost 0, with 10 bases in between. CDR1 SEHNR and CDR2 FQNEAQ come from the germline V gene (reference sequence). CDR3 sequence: CASSLKSSVNTEAFF. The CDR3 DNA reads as TGTGCCAGCAGCTTAAAGAGTTCGGTGAACACTGAAGCTTTCTTT.

The CDR3 nucleotides read TGTGCCAGCTCACCAGGCACAACTGGGGCCAACGTCCTGACTTTC. It yields the protein CASSPGTTGANVLTF. The chain combines TRBV18 with TRBJ2-6; D not certain. The germline V gene has CDR1 KGHSH and CDR2 LQKENI. Trimming shortened V by 2 bases and J by 2 bases, and 7 bases separated the two germline ends. The CDR3 runs 15 residues.

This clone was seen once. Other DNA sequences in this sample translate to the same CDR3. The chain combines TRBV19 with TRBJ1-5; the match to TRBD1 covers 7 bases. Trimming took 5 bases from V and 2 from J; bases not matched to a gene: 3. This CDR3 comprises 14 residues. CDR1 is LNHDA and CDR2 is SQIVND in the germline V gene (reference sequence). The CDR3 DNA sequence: TGTGCCAGTAGTTCAGGACAGGGCAATCAGCCCCAGCATTTT. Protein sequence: CASSSGQGNQPQHF.

The CDR3, as DNA: TGTGCCAGCAGCCCAACAGTCTATGGCTACACCTTC. Translating gives CASSPTVYGYTF. The chain carries TRBV11-2 and TRBJ1-2; no firm D call. Trimming pared 5 bases from V and 4 bases from J, leaving 8 bases between. Per germline, CDR1 SGHAT and CDR2 FQNNGV. This CDR3 contains 12 residues.

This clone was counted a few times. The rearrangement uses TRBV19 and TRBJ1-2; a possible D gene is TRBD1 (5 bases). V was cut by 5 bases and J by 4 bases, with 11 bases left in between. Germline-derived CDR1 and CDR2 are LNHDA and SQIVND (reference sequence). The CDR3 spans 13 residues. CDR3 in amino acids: CASSPGGSYGYTF. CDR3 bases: TGTGCCAGTAGTCCGGGGGGGAGCTATGGCTACACCTTC. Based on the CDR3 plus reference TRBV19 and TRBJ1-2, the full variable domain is DGGITQSPKYLFRKEGQNVTLSCEQNLNHDAMYWYRQDPGQGLRLIYYSQIVNDFQKGDIAEGYSVSREKKESFPLTVTSAQKNPTAFYLCASSPGGSYGYTFGSGTRLTVV.

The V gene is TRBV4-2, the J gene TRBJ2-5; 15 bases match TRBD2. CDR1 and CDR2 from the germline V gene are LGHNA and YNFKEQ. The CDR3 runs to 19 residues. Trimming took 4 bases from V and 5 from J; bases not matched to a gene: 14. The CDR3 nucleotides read TGTGCCAGCAGCCCCGATTCCTCCGGCGGACTAGCGGGAGGGGAGACCCAGTACTTC. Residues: CASSPDSSGGLAGGETQYF.

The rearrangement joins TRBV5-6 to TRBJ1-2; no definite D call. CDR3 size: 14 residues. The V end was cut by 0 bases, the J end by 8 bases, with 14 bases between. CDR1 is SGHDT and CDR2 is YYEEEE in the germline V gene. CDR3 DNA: TGTGCCAGCAGCTTGGGGCAGACACCCCGAGGCTACACCTTC. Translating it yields CASSLGQTPRGYTF.

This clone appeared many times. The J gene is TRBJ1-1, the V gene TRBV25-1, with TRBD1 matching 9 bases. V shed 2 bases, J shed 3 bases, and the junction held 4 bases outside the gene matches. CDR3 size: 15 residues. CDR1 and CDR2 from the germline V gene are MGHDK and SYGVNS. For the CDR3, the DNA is TGTGCCAGCAGTGAAGGTACAGGGGGCCACACTGAAGCTTTCTTT. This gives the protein CASSEGTGGHTEAFF.

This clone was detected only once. The CDR3 DNA reads as TGTGCCAGCAGCTCCGACAGGGAGGGCAATCAGCCCCAGCATTTT. It specifies CASSSDREGNQPQHF. V gene TRBV7-9 combines with J gene TRBJ1-5; 7 bases map to TRBD1. Germline trimming cut 4 bases from V and 2 bases from J; bases unmatched to any gene: 5. CDR3 length: 15 amino acids. Per germline, CDR1 SEHNR and CDR2 FQNEAQ (reference sequence).

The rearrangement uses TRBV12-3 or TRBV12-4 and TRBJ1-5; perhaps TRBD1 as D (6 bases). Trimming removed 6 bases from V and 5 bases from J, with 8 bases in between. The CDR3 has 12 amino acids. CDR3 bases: TGTGCCAGCAGACGACAGGATCAGCCCCAGCATTTT. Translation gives CASRRQDQPQHF.

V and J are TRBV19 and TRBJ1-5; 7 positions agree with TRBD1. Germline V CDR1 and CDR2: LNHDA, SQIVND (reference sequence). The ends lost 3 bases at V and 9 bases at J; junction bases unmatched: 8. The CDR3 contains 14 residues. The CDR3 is CASSIRQGQSPQHF. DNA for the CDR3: TGTGCCAGTAGTATTCGACAGGGCCAGTCGCCCCAGCATTTT.

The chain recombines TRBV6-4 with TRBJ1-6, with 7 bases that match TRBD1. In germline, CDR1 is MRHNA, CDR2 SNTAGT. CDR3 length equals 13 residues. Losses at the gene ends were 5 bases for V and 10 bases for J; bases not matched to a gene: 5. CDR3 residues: CASSPTGNSPLHF. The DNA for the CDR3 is TGTGCCAGCAGTCCGACAGGGAACTCACCCCTCCACTTT.

The DNA of the CDR3 is TGTGCCAGCGCCAGACAGGGCTCTGGAAACACCATATATTTT. Translating it yields CASARQGSGNTIYF. The genes are TRBV25-1 and TRBJ1-3, with 7 bases lining up with TRBD1. Germline assignment: CDR1 MGHDK and CDR2 SYGVNS. This CDR3 has 14 amino acids. V was clipped by 8 bases and J by 0 bases; unmatched bases: 4. The whole variable domain, filled in from reference TRBV25-1 and TRBJ1-3, reads EADIYQTPRYLVIGTGKKITLECSQTMGHDKMYWYQQDPGMELHLIHYSYGVNSTEKGDLSSESTVSRIRTEHFPLTLESARPSHTSQYLCASARQGSGNTIYFGEGSWLTVV.

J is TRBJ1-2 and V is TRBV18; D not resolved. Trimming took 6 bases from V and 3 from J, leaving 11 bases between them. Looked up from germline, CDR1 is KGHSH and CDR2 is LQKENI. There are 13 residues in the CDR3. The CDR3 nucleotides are TGTGCCAGCTCGCAAAGGCAGGACTATGGCTACACCTTC. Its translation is CASSQRQDYGYTF.

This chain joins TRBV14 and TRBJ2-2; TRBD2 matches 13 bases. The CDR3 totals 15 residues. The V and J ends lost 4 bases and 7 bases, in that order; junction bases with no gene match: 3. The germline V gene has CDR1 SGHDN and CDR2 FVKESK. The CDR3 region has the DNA TGTGCCAGCAGCCTCAGACTAGCGGGAGGCGGGGAGCTGTTTTTT. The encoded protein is CASSLRLAGGGELFF.

CDR3 bases: TGTGCCAGCAGCTTAAGTGTGGGAGTTGAGACCCAGTACTTC. Protein: CASSLSVGVETQYF. V and J are TRBV5-4 and TRBJ2-5; a possible D gene is TRBD2 (5 bases). V gave up 2 bases and J gave up 5 bases, with 13 bases separating them. Germline-derived CDR1 and CDR2 are SGHNT and YYREEE (reference sequence). The CDR3 extends over 14 amino acids.

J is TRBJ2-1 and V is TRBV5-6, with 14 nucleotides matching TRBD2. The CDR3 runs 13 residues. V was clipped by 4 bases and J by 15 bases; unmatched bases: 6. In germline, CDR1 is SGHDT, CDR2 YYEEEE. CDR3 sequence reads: CASSATSGRVWFF. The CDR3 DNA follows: TGTGCCAGCAGCGCGACTAGCGGGAGGGTTTGGTTCTTC. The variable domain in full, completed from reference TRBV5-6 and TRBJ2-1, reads DAGVTQSPTHLIKTRGQQVTLRCSPKSGHDTVSWYQQALGQGPQFIFQYYEEEERQRGNFPDRFSGHQFPNYSSELNVNALLLGDSALYLCASSATSGRVWFFGPGTRLTVL.